One sample yielded the 25 T cell receptor beta chains listed below, sequenced in a study of shared clonotypes between healthy human individuals. Here immunoSEQ multiplex PCR was the method, and the copy in TCRdb shows in-frame clones only, minus some. Altogether 1,400,000 or so clones are present, around 98.5% being singletons, with the ten largest covering approximately 0.38%. Sequenced: naive CD4+ T cells sorted from blood. Stated subset: CD45RA+ positively selected. All receptors come from a young man in good health.

The chain employs TRBV18 and TRBJ2-3, with D perhaps TRBD2 (6 bases). The germline CDR1 and CDR2 sequences are KGHSH and LQKENI. This CDR3 comprises 17 residues. Trimming stripped 0 bases from V and 6 bases from J, with 19 bases between. CDR3 region: CASSPPVDSGKPDTQYF. Written as DNA, the CDR3 is TGTGCCAGCTCACCACCGGTGGATAGCGGCAAACCGGATACGCAGTATTTT.

The chain has TRBV28 and TRBJ2-3; 14 bases map to TRBD2. The CDR3 loop spans 20 amino acids. CDR1 and CDR2 from the germline V gene are MDHEN and SYDVKM. The V and J ends lost 7 bases and 2 bases, in that order; junction bases with no gene match: 17. In DNA, the CDR3 is TGTGCCAGCAAACCGGGACTAGCGGGAGAGTGGGCCCCATCCACAGATACGCAGTATTTT. This encodes CASKPGLAGEWAPSTDTQYF.

The chain recombines TRBV7-9 with TRBJ2-3; 9 bases match TRBD2. Trimming removed 4 bases from V and 1 base from J; junction bases left unmatched: 15. The CDR3 length is 19 residues. Per the germline V gene, CDR1 is SEHNR and CDR2 is FQNEAQ (reference sequence). CDR3 protein: CASSSLLSAGGPRTDTQYF. Written as DNA, the CDR3 is TGTGCCAGCAGCTCTTTGCTTTCGGCGGGAGGGCCCCGCACAGATACGCAGTATTTT. Full variable domain (missing parts from reference TRBV7-9 and TRBJ2-3): DTGVSQNPRHKITKRGQNVTFRCDPISEHNRLYWYRQTLGQGPEFLTYFQNEAQLEKSRLLSDRFSAERPKGSFSTLEIQRTEQGDSAMYLCASSSLLSAGGPRTDTQYFGPGTRLTVL.

The chain employs TRBV2 and TRBJ1-1; D unresolved. From germline, CDR1 is SNHLY and CDR2 FYNNEI. The CDR3 is 13 residues long. Between the trimmed V and J ends, which lost 6 bases and 0 bases, there was a span of 8 bases. This CDR3 reads CASREEMNTEAFF. The CDR3 DNA reads as TGTGCCAGCAGAGAGGAGATGAACACTGAAGCTTTCTTT.

The chain uses TRBV6-4 and TRBJ1-1; D is uncertain. Trimming took 6 bases from V and 1 from J, leaving 9 bases between them. This CDR3 region has 13 residues. Germline V gene sequence: CDR1 MRHNA, CDR2 SNTAGT. CDR3 DNA sequence: TGTGCCAGCAGCCTGAGAGCGAACACTGAAGCTTTCTTT. It codes for CASSLRANTEAFF.

This chain links TRBV4-1 with TRBJ2-1; 11 bases line up with TRBD1. Unmatched junction bases numbered 1, after V lost 0 bases and J lost 6 bases. Germline CDR1 and CDR2: MGHRA and YSYEKL. This CDR3 comprises 15 residues. The CDR3 loop reads CASSQEGQGGNEQFF. The CDR3 coding sequence is TGCGCCAGCAGCCAAGAGGGACAGGGGGGCAATGAGCAGTTCTTC.

With respect to this clone: In the same sample, other DNA sequences code for this CDR3. The rearrangement uses TRBV19 and TRBJ2-3; D ambiguous. The CDR3 has 11 residues. From germline, CDR1 is LNHDA and CDR2 SQIVND (reference sequence). The V end lost 3 bases, the J end lost 6 bases, and 4 bases lay between the germline ends. In DNA, the CDR3 is TGTGCCAGTAGTATCGCTGATACGCAGTATTTT. This encodes CASSIADTQYF.

The rearrangement uses TRBV2 and TRBJ2-5, with no clear D. Germline V gene sequence: CDR1 SNHLY, CDR2 FYNNEI. This CDR3 is built from 15 residues. Trimming removed 5 bases at V and 0 bases at J, with 13 bases between. The CDR3 nucleotides read TGTGCCAGCAGTAGGAACACGCTGTACCAAGAGACCCAGTACTTC. Amino acids: CASSRNTLYQETQYF.

The chain employs TRBV10-3 and TRBJ1-5; no firm D call. This CDR3 spans 15 amino acids. The ends were cut back, 0 bases at V and 6 bases at J, with 12 bases in the middle. Germline assignment: CDR1 ENHRY and CDR2 SYGVKD. The CDR3: CAISESTGLGQPQHF. As DNA, the CDR3 is TGTGCCATCAGTGAGTCTACGGGATTGGGTCAGCCCCAGCATTTT.

This chain joins TRBV5-4 and TRBJ2-2, with TRBD2 matching over 9 bases. Trimming at V came to 3 bases and at J to 5 bases, leaving 5 bases not matched to a gene. Germline CDR1 is SGHNT and CDR2 is YYREEE (reference sequence). This CDR3 contains 15 residues. The chain's CDR3 is CASSSWTSDTGELFF. The CDR3 bases are TGTGCCAGCAGCTCTTGGACTAGCGATACCGGGGAGCTGTTTTTT.

V and J are TRBV2 and TRBJ2-3; 9 bases line up with TRBD2. The CDR3 has 16 amino acids. Germline trimming cut 6 bases from V and 5 bases from J; bases unmatched to any gene: 12. Germline V lookup: CDR1 SNHLY, CDR2 FYNNEI. The CDR3 region is CASRIGLAKGVDTQYF. The DNA of the CDR3 is TGTGCCAGCAGGATAGGACTAGCGAAAGGGGTAGATACGCAGTATTTT.

The chain combines TRBV29-1 with TRBJ2-3, with a possible D match to TRBD2 (5 bases). CDR3 length: 12 amino acids. The germline gives CDR1 SQVTM, CDR2 ANQGSEA. In nucleotides, the CDR3 is TGCAGTGATGAGGTGGGAGCAGATACGCAGTATTTT. Its translation is CSDEVGADTQYF.

Remarks on this clone: At the DNA level, this CDR3 is encoded by other sequences in the same sample as well. This chain connects TRBV29-1 to TRBJ2-7, with TRBD2 matching 7 bases. The junction had 3 bases not matched to a gene; V was cut back by 5 bases and J by 2 bases. CDR1 SQVTM and CDR2 ANQGSEA come from the germline V gene. CDR3 length: 12 residues. The CDR3 DNA reads TGCAGCGTTCGGCTAGCGGCCTACGAGCAGTACTTC. This encodes CSVRLAAYEQYF.

The rearrangement uses TRBV18 and TRBJ2-5; 8 positions agree with TRBD1. V trimming: 5 bases; J trimming: 5 bases; junction bases outside the gene matches: 4. The CDR3 covers 13 residues. Germline lookup yields CDR1 KGHSH and CDR2 LQKENI. CDR3: CASSSQGEETQYF. The CDR3 nucleotides read TGTGCCAGCTCATCACAGGGGGAGGAGACCCAGTACTTC.

The V call is TRBV13, the J call TRBJ2-7; D uncertain. From germline, CDR1 is PRHDT and CDR2 FYEKMQ (reference sequence). This CDR3 is built from 11 residues. Trimming stripped 4 bases from V and 1 base from J, with 2 bases between. The CDR3 here is CASSWSYEQYF. The CDR3 nucleotides read TGTGCCAGCAGCTGGTCCTACGAGCAGTACTTC.

CDR3 loop: CASSQAKGTYEQYF. In DNA, the CDR3 is TGTGCCAGCAGCCAAGCCAAAGGGACCTACGAGCAGTACTTC. The V gene is TRBV14, the J gene TRBJ2-7; D gene uncertain. V dropped 1 base and J dropped 2 bases, with 9 bases sitting between them. CDR3 length: 14 residues. Germline V gives CDR1 SGHDN, CDR2 FVKESK.

The chain links TRBV9 to TRBJ2-1; D is ambiguous. The CDR3 length is 13 residues. CDR1 and CDR2 (germline): SGDLS, YYNGEE. V lost 4 bases and J lost 7, with 12 bases in between. CDR3: CASSPHPGNEQFF. The CDR3 nucleotides read TGTGCCAGCAGCCCCCATCCCGGGAATGAGCAGTTCTTC.

The V gene is TRBV15, the J gene TRBJ1-2, with D unclear. The CDR3 covers 16 residues. V dropped 0 bases and J dropped 4 bases, with 15 bases sitting between them. From germline, CDR1 is LNHNV and CDR2 YYDKDF (reference sequence). The CDR3 coding sequence is TGTGCCACCAGCAGAGATCTAGTGGGAGCCTTCTATGGCTACACCTTC. The encoded protein is CATSRDLVGAFYGYTF.

V and J are TRBV2 and TRBJ2-7; 9 positions agree with TRBD1. V dropped 8 bases and J dropped 2; count of bases not matched to a gene: 1. Germline V lookup: CDR1 SNHLY, CDR2 FYNNEI. The CDR3 contains 12 residues. The CDR3 DNA reads as TGTGCCAGCGACAGGGGGACCTACGAGCAGTACTTC. Encoded protein: CASDRGTYEQYF. Using reference TRBV2 and TRBJ2-7 for the parts outside the CDR3, the full variable domain is EPEVTQTPSHQVTQMGQEVILRCVPISNHLYFYWYRQILGQKVEFLVSFYNNEISEKSEIFDDQFSVERPDGSNFTLKIRSTKLEDSAMYFCASDRGTYEQYFGPGTRLTVT.

The rearrangement joins TRBV7-9 to TRBJ1-1; D uncertain. CDR1 and CDR2 from the germline V gene are SEHNR and FQNEAQ (reference sequence). This CDR3 is 13 amino acids long. The ends were cut back, 5 bases at V and 0 bases at J, with 7 bases in the middle. The CDR3 reads CASSILMNTEAFF. In DNA, the CDR3 is TGTGCCAGCAGCATACTTATGAACACTGAAGCTTTCTTT.

The chain links TRBV9 to TRBJ1-3; D not resolved. The V gene's germline CDR1 is SGDLS and CDR2 YYNGEE. The germline V and J ends were trimmed by 0 bases and 5 bases, with 9 bases remaining between them. This CDR3 spans 14 amino acids. The CDR3: CASSVGMARNTIYF. The CDR3 DNA is TGTGCCAGCAGCGTAGGTATGGCTCGAAACACCATATATTTT.

The rearrangement uses TRBV5-4 and TRBJ2-2; no definite D call. The germline gives CDR1 SGHNT, CDR2 YYREEE (reference sequence). V lost 0 bases and J 6 bases, leaving 6 bases between the germline ends. This CDR3 region has 13 residues. CDR3 sequence reads: CASSLVSSGELFF. The CDR3 nucleotides read TGTGCCAGCAGCTTGGTTTCCTCCGGGGAGCTGTTTTTT.

The genes are TRBV5-1 and TRBJ2-3; perhaps D is TRBD1 or TRBD2 (5 bases each). The CDR3 length is 15 residues. CDR1 and CDR2 (germline): SGHRS, YFSETQ. The germline V and J ends were trimmed by 6 bases and 2 bases, with 16 bases remaining between them. The CDR3 bases are TGCGCCAGCAATTTTGGGGACCCAAACACAGATACGCAGTATTTT. This encodes CASNFGDPNTDTQYF.

This rearrangement joins TRBV27 to TRBJ2-7; D possibly corresponds to TRBD2 (6 bases). The CDR3 length is 14 residues. Deletions cut 1 base from V and 5 bases from J, with 12 bases between. CDR1 is MNHEY, CDR2 SMNVEV, per germline (reference sequence). This chain's CDR3 is CASSLFAGMDEQYF. Written as DNA, the CDR3 is TGTGCCAGCAGTTTATTTGCGGGAATGGACGAGCAGTACTTC.

The chain couples TRBV18 to TRBJ1-4; no clear D. This CDR3 spans 17 amino acids. With 3 bases removed from V and 0 bases from J, the gap between germline ends came to 14 bases. CDR1 KGHSH and CDR2 LQKENI come from the germline V gene. CDR3 loop: CASSPPNPDATNEKLFF. CDR3 DNA sequence: TGTGCCAGCTCACCCCCTAATCCTGATGCAACTAATGAAAAACTGTTTTTT.